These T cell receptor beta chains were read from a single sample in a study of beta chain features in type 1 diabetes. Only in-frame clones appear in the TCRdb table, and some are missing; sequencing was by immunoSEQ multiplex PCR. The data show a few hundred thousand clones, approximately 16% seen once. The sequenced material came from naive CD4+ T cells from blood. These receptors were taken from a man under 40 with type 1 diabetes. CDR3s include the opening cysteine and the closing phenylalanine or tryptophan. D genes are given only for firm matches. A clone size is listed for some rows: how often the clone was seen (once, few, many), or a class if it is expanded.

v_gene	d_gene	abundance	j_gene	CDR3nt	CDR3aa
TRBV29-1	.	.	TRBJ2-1	TGCAGCGTGGAGCCAGCGTCAAAGGTCAATGAGCAGTTCTTC	CSVEPASKVNEQFF
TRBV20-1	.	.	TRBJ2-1	TGCAGTGTGGCGGGCGGCCTCTTC	CSVAGGLF
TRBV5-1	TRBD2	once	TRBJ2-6	TGCGCCAGCAGCTTATCAGGGACTAGCTCTGGGGCCAACGTCCTGACTTTC	CASSLSGTSSGANVLTF
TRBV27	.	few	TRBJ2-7	TGTGCCACCCTTCCTAGGGGAATGCAGCACTCCTACGAGCAGTACTTC	CATLPRGMQHSYEQYF
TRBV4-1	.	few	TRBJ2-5	TGCGCCAGCAGCCGACAGCAACAAGAGACCCAGTACTTC	CASSRQQQETQYF
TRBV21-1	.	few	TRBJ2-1	TGTGCCAGCGCCGGGACTAGCGGGGGATTAATAGATGAGCAGTTCTTC	CASAGTSGGLIDEQFF
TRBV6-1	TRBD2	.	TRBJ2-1	TGTGCCAGCAGCGAACCCCCGGGACTAGCGGGAGCGAAGCCCAATGAGCAGTTCTTC	CASSEPPGLAGAKPNEQFF
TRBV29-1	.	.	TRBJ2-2	TGCAGCGCCGGCCAGGAGAGAAGAGGGGAGCTGTTTTTT	CSAGQERRGELFF
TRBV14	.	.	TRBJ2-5	TGTGCCAGCAGCCAAGACCTCGCGGAGACCCAGTACTTC	CASSQDLAETQYF
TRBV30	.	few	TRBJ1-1	TGTGCCTGGACAAGATCTCGGAACACTGAAGCTTTCTTT	CAWTRSRNTEAFF
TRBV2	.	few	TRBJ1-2	TGTGCCAGCTATCAGGAGACGGCTTATGGCTACACCTTC	CASYQETAYGYTF
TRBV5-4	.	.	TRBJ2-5	TGTGCCAGCAGCTTGGATCCCTCGGAGACCCAGTACTTC	CASSLDPSETQYF
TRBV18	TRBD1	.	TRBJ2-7	TGTGCCAGCTCACCACGACAGGGGGTGGCCTACGAGCAGTACTTC	CASSPRQGVAYEQYF
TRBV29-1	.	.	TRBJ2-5	TGCAGCCTTAGCCCGGGACTCCAAGAGACCCAGTACTTC	CSLSPGLQETQYF
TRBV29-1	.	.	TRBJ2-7	TGCAGCGTTGCCACACTCGCCTCCTACGAGCAGTACTTC	CSVATLASYEQYF
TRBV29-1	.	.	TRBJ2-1	TGCAGCGTTGAGGGACTTCAGAGGTCCTACAATGAGCAGTTCTTC	CSVEGLQRSYNEQFF
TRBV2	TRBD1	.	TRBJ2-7	TGTGCCAGCAGCCCGACAGGGTACGAGCAGTACTTC	CASSPTGYEQYF
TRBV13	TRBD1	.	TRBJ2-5	TGTGCCAGCAGCCCACCACCGGGACAGGGGGCGCGGGAGACCCAGTACTTC	CASSPPPGQGARETQYF
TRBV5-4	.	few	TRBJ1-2	TGTGCCAGCAGCTTGGATGTCGGAGGCTACACCTTC	CASSLDVGGYTF
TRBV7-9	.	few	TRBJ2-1	TGTGCCAGCAGCATCCTTGTCAGTACGAAATCCAATGAGCAGTTCTTC	CASSILVSTKSNEQFF
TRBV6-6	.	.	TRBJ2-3	TGTGCCAGCAGTTACTCGAAGCTGAGCACAGATACGCAGTATTTT	CASSYSKLSTDTQYF
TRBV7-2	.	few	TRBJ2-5	TGTGCCAGCAGCTTAGGTCTAGGCCAAGAGACCCAGTACTTC	CASSLGLGQETQYF
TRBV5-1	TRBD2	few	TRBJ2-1	TGCGCCAGCAGCCCGGACAGCGGGAGCTCCTACAATGAGCAGTTCTTC	CASSPDSGSSYNEQFF
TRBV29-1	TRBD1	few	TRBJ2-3	TGCAGCGTCGACCGGGACAGGGACCCAGATACGCAGTATTTT	CSVDRDRDPDTQYF
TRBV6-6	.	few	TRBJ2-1	TGTGCCAGCAGTTACCCCCCCGGGGGCGCGAACAATGAGCAGTTCTTC	CASSYPPGGANNEQFF
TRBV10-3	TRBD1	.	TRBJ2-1	TGTGCCATCAGCGGCAATACGGGACAGGTAGGGGGCAATGAGCAGTTCTTC	CAISGNTGQVGGNEQFF
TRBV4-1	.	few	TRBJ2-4	TGCGCCAGCAGCCAAGCGAGATTAAGCATTCAGTACTTC	CASSQARLSIQYF
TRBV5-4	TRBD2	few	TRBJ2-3	TGTGCCAGCAGGACTAGCGGGAGTGAAGATACGCAGTATTTT	CASRTSGSEDTQYF
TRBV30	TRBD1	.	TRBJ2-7	TGTGCCTGGAAACGGACAGGGTCCCACGAGCAGTACTTC	CAWKRTGSHEQYF
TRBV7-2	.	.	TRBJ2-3	TGTGCCAGCACGGGAGCGGGAGATACGCAGTATTTT	CASTGAGDTQYF
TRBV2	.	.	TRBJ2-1	TGTGCCAGCAGTGTACAGGGATACAATGAGCAGTTCTTC	CASSVQGYNEQFF
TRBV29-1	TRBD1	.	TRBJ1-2	TGCAGCGTTGGAACAGGGGAAAACTATGGCTACACCTTC	CSVGTGENYGYTF
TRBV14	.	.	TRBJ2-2	TGTGCCAGCAGCCAGGGGCAGGACGGGGAGCTGTTTTTT	CASSQGQDGELFF
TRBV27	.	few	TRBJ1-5	TGTGCCAGCACTTTTACACAGGGTCATCAGCCCCAGCATTTT	CASTFTQGHQPQHF
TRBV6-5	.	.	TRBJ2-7	TGTGCCAGCAGTTACGCCTACGGGGGCGCATCCTACGAGCAGTACTTC	CASSYAYGGASYEQYF
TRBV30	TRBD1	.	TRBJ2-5	TGTGCCTGGAGGACGGGACAGGGTCGAGAGACCCAGTACTTC	CAWRTGQGRETQYF
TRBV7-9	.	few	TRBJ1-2	TGTGCCAGCAGCCCCGTTGGCGGAGGCTACACCTTC	CASSPVGGGYTF
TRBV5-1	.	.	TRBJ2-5	TGCGCCAGCAGCGCCACCGGGACTCCAGGAGAGACCCAGTACTTC	CASSATGTPGETQYF
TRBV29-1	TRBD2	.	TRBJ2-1	TGCAGCGTTGAAAGCCGACTAGCGATTGAGCAGTTCTTC	CSVESRLAIEQFF
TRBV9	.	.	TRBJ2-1	TGTGCCAGCAGCGTAGCACCCGGGTCGGGGTACAATGAGCAGTTCTTC	CASSVAPGSGYNEQFF
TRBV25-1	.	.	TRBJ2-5	TGTGCCAGCAGTGAGATAGGCTCTATGGGCGGGGAGACCCAGTACTTC	CASSEIGSMGGETQYF
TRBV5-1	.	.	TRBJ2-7	TGCGCCAGCAGCTTGGGTCTCGTCCCGAGCTCCTACGAGCAGTACTTC	CASSLGLVPSSYEQYF
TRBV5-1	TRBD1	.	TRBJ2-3	TGCGCCAGCAGCACCGGGACAGGGCGCACAGATACGCAGTATTTT	CASSTGTGRTDTQYF
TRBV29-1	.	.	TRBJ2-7	TGCAGCGTTCAAACAACAAGGGGTGGCGAGCAGTACTTC	CSVQTTRGGEQYF
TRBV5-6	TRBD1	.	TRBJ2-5	TGTGCCAGCACTGGACAGGGCCGGCAGACCCAGTACTTC	CASTGQGRQTQYF
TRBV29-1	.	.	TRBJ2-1	TGCAGCGCCGCAGGGGCCAACGGGCTACCCAATGAGCAGTTCTTC	CSAAGANGLPNEQFF
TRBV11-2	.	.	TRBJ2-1	TGTGCCAGCAGCTTAGCAGGATCATTAAAAGCGAATGAGCAGTTCTTC	CASSLAGSLKANEQFF
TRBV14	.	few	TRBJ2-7	TGTGCCAGCAGCCAAGTAGGCGAGCAGTACTTC	CASSQVGEQYF
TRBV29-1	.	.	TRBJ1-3	TGCAGCGTTGAAGATCAGACCCGAAACACCATATATTTT	CSVEDQTRNTIYF
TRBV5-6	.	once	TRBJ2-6	TGTGCCAGCAGTCCCCAGGGAGTCGGGGCCAACGTCCTGACTTTC	CASSPQGVGANVLTF
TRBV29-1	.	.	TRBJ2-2	TGCAGCGTTGTAGGACTTCTGAACACCGGGGAGCTGTTTTTT	CSVVGLLNTGELFF
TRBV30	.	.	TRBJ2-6	TGTGCCTCTCCCGCCAGGTCAGGGGCCAACGTCCTGACTTTC	CASPARSGANVLTF
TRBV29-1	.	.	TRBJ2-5	TGCAGCGTTGGCGAGGCACAAGAGACCCAGTACTTC	CSVGEAQETQYF
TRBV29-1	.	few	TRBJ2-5	TGCAGCGTCGCGACGCTGAATTCGGAGACCCAGTACTTC	CSVATLNSETQYF
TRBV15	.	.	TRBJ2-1	TGTGCCACCAGCCGGTACCGGGACCAGACCTACAATGAGCAGTTCTTC	CATSRYRDQTYNEQFF
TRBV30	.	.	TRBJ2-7	TGTGCCTGGAGTAAGGGGGAGCAGTACTTC	CAWSKGEQYF
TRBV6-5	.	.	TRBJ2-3	TGTGCCAGCAACCGAAGGGACGGCACAGATACGCAGTATTTT	CASNRRDGTDTQYF
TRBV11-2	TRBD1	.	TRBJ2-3	TGTGCCAGCAGCCGGGACAGGGAACATACGCAGTATTTT	CASSRDREHTQYF
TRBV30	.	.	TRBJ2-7	TGTGCCTCGAGGACCCAGGGTCGGGAGCAGTACTTC	CASRTQGREQYF